This paragraph reports one T cell receptor beta chain. Its cognate antigen is unknown. This sample was included in a study of CD8 T cells in ankylosing spondylitis. This CDR3 is 11 amino acids long. V gave up 8 bases and J gave up 2 bases, with 9 bases separating them. Per germline, CDR1 GTSNPN and CDR2 SVGIG (reference sequence). Study-level points and caveats: Clones tied to disease were said to be significantly enriched in matched ankylosing spondylitis synovial fluid.

TCRdb re-called the 5' RACE reads through MiXCR, storing one row per CDR3 protein. The profile shows 300,000 to 350,000 distinct CDR3 sequences, about 15% of them singletons. The chain uses TRBV30 and TRBJ1-2; D is possibly TRBD1 (6 bases). Input material: blood, either unsorted or a sorted T cell fraction (not recorded which). The TCR originated in a male donor with ankylosing spondylitis or in good health (not recorded which). The CDR3 is CARDRNYGYTF. The DNA of the CDR3 is TGTGCCCGAGACAGGAACTATGGCTACACCTTC.